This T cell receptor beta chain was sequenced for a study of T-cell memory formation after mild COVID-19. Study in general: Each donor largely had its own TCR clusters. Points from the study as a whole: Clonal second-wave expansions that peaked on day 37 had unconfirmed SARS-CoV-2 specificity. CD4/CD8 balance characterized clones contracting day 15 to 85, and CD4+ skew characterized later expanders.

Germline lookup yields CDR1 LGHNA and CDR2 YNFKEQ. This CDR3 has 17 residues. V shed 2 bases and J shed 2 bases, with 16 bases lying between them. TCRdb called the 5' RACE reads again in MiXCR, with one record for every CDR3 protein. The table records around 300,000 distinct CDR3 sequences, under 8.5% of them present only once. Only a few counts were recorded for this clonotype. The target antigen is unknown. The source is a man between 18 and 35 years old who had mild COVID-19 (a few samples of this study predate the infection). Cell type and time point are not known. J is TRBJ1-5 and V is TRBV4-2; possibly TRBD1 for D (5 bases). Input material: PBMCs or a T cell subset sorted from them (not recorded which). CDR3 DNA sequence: TGTGCCAGCAGCCAATATCCGGGGCCTTATCGCAATCAGCCCCAGCATTTT. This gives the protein CASSQYPGPYRNQPQHF.